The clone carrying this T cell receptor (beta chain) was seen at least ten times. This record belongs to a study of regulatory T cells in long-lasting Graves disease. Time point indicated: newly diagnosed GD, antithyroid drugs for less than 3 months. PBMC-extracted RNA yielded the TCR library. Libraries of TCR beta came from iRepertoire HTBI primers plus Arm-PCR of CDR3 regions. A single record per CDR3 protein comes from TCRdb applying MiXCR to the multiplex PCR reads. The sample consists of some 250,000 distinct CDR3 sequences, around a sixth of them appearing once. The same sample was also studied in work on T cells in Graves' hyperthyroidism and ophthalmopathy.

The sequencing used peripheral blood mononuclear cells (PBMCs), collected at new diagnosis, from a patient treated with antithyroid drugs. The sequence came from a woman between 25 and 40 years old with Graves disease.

This CDR3 is CASSDRGGLEKLFF. The CDR3 DNA sequence: TGTGCCAGCAGCGACCGGGGGGGGCTTGAAAAACTGTTTTTT. The V and J genes are TRBV27 and TRBJ1-4, with a weak D call TRBD1 (6 bases). Germline CDR1 is MNHEY and CDR2 is SMNVEV (reference sequence). This CDR3 contains 14 residues. V was shortened by 6 bases and J by 7 bases, with 15 bases between the two germline ends.